A selection of T cell receptor beta chains follows, all from one sample in a study of blood T cell repertoires in COVID-19. Measured with immunoSEQ multiplex PCR; TCRdb has only the in-frame clones, and not every one. Of almost 200,000 clones in the sample, around four fifths were seen once. Source material: peripheral blood. The receptors stem from a man in his sixties with COVID-19, enrolled during active disease. Each CDR3 is given without its conserved first and last residue.

cdr3_aa v_call
ASSVSGTGRTDTQY TRBV11-2
ASSGGAKQF TRBV7-2
AWRSREGMREQY TRBV30
ASSSIDRWGEKLF TRBV11-2
ASSYSIREEGKQF TRBV6-5
ASSPRTGSYGYT TRBV7-2
ASSLGWDRGSNQPQH TRBV7-9
ASSLLQETQY TRBV28
ASSPTGYGYT TRBV6-2/TRBV6-3
ASSGGLPSSYNEQF TRBV5-1
ASKTGGTEAF TRBV6-5
ASSLSLSYEQY TRBV7-7
ASSRAGAGYNEQF TRBV6-6
ASSSNRQGRNTEAF TRBV5-1
AISESQGRPNYGYT TRBV10-3
ASSHGQGRGDTQY TRBV6-5
ASSPPGLNYGYT TRBV18
ASSGNYNTIY TRBV2
ASGAKGNTIY TRBV12-3/TRBV12-4
ASSGATGGRHEQF TRBV4-2
ATSRSIAGGSYNEQF TRBV15
ASSPTLRTGVYGYT TRBV18
ASSVQGGEKLF TRBV27
ASSYDSRRDGYT TRBV6-6
ASSIAGATDTQY TRBV19
ASSLVSQGRQPQH TRBV5-6
ASSGKGARDTEAF TRBV5-5
ASSLDSPNEKLF TRBV5-1
ASSPPSGEGTEAF TRBV5-1
SASLTGRNTEAF TRBV20-1
ASSQAQGGGSPLH TRBV14
ASSPGSTDTQY TRBV18
SVEGGVRDSGANVLT TRBV29-1
ASSPSGITDTQY TRBV7-3
ASSLYRNTGELF TRBV27
ASSSSGSSYNEQF TRBV2
AISDDRGGYGYT TRBV10-3
ASRREGLAWTDTQY TRBV27
ASKTGSNYGYT TRBV6-5
ASSQGTGDQPQH TRBV4-2
ASSPTGAFRAF TRBV28
ASSLGGEAF TRBV6-6
ATKGANNQPQH TRBV27
ASSVPGTVDNEQF TRBV9
ASSSRQGKETEAF TRBV7-6
ASSFRGRSYEQY TRBV28
ASSRGGAGQPQH TRBV5-1
ASSLRSGRSYEQY TRBV7-9